The next 24 T cell receptor beta chains were all read from a single sample in a study of CD8 T cells in Susac syndrome. RNA, at 0.5 to 1 ug, was reverse transcribed with random hexamers. Via MiXCR, TCRdb re-called the immunoSEQ multiplex PCR reads, giving one row per CDR3 protein. Found here are fewer than 350,000 distinct CDR3 sequences, about 89% of them singletons; the top ten hold approximately 0.2%. Source material: CD8+ T cells from PBMCs. All receptors come from a human donor with multiple sclerosis.

The rearrangement joins TRBV28 to TRBJ2-3, with a possible D match to TRBD1 (5 bases). CDR3 size: 15 residues. CDR1 and CDR2 from the germline V gene are MDHEN and SYDVKM. The V and J ends lost 6 bases and 0 bases respectively, with 13 bases between them. The CDR3 DNA follows: TGTGCCAGCAGCTCCAGGGAATTTAGCACAGATACGCAGTATTTT. It encodes CASSSREFSTDTQYF. The full variable domain, completed using reference TRBV28 and TRBJ2-3, is DVKVTQSSRYLVKRTGEKVFLECVQDMDHENMFWYRQDPGLGLRLIYFSYDVKMKEKGDIPEGYSVSREKKERFSLILESASTNQTSMYLCASSSREFSTDTQYFGPGTRLTVL.

This rearrangement joins TRBV5-1 to TRBJ2-3; D is uncertain. The germline gives CDR1 SGHRS, CDR2 YFSETQ. This CDR3 region has 14 residues. Trimming pared 1 base from V and 2 bases from J, leaving 8 bases between. CDR3 DNA: TGCGCCAGCAGCTTGATATTTAACACAGATACGCAGTATTTT. Amino acid sequence: CASSLIFNTDTQYF.

J is TRBJ2-1 and V is TRBV12-3 or TRBV12-4; D remains unclear. V dropped 2 bases and J dropped 8 bases, with 10 bases sitting between them. The CDR3 totals 13 residues. The CDR3 loop reads CASSLYVLDEQFF. DNA of the CDR3: TGTGCCAGCAGTTTATACGTGTTGGATGAGCAGTTCTTC.

V is TRBV6-1 and J is TRBJ2-3; 7 nucleotides agree with TRBD1. Germline CDR1 MNHNS, CDR2 SASEGT. The V segment lost 6 bases and the J segment 2 bases; nucleotides outside the gene matches: 5. This CDR3 is 14 amino acids long. The CDR3 DNA is TGTGCCAGCAGCTTTGACAGGGTCACAGATACGCAGTATTTT. Its protein is CASSFDRVTDTQYF.

This chain joins TRBV24-1 and TRBJ2-3; the match to TRBD1 covers 7 bases. With V trimmed by 4 bases and J by 3 bases, 6 bases remained unmatched. The germline CDR1 and CDR2 sequences are KGHDR and SFDVKD. The CDR3 sequence is 15 residues long. The CDR3 reads CATSERTGVTDTQYF. The CDR3 bases are TGTGCCACCAGTGAGCGGACAGGTGTAACAGATACGCAGTATTTT.

The chain is built from TRBV29-1 and TRBJ2-1, with 10 positions matching TRBD1. Trimming removed 7 bases from V and 5 bases from J; junction bases left unmatched: 5. The CDR3 has 13 amino acids. CDR1 SQVTM and CDR2 ANQGSEA come from the germline V gene. CDR3 sequence: CSAPGTGDNEQFF. The CDR3 coding sequence is TGCAGCGCCCCCGGGACAGGGGACAATGAGCAGTTCTTC.

The genes are TRBV27 and TRBJ1-5, with D tentatively TRBD1 (5 bases). Trimming left V 3 bases short and J 2 bases short, with 11 bases between. The germline CDR1 and CDR2 sequences are MNHEY and SMNVEV (reference sequence). CDR3 length equals 15 residues. Written as DNA, the CDR3 is TGTGCCAGCAGTTTTTCGGGCAGGGGCAATCAGCCCCAGCATTTT. As protein: CASSFSGRGNQPQHF.

The chain couples TRBV6-5 to TRBJ2-5, with D uncertain. The germline V gene encodes CDR1 MNHEY and CDR2 SVGAGI. V lost 2 bases to trimming and J lost 2 bases, with 15 bases between them. The CDR3 spans 16 residues. CDR3 sequence reads: CASSYPWGWQQETQYF. Here the CDR3 DNA reads TGTGCCAGCAGTTACCCTTGGGGTTGGCAACAAGAGACCCAGTACTTC.

This clonotype was seen ten or more times. The chain uses TRBV7-2 and TRBJ1-5; no reliable D call. CDR1 is SGHTA, CDR2 FQGNSA, per germline. This CDR3 contains 12 residues. The ends were cut back, 3 bases at V and 2 bases at J, with 2 bases in the middle. CDR3 in DNA: TGTGCCAGCAGCTTGGGCAATCAGCCCCAGCATTTT. This gives the protein CASSLGNQPQHF. Full variable domain (rest looked up from reference TRBV7-2 and TRBJ1-5): GAGVSQSPSNKVTEKGKDVELRCDPISGHTALYWYRQSLGQGLEFLIYFQGNSAPDKSGLPSDRFSAERTGGSVSTLTIQRTQQEDSAVYLCASSLGNQPQHFGDGTRLSIL.

The chain has TRBV2 and TRBJ2-1, with 10 bases aligning to TRBD2. CDR1 is SNHLY, CDR2 FYNNEI, per germline. With 6 bases clipped from V and 4 bases from J, the junction kept 9 bases outside the gene matches. The CDR3 runs to 16 residues. In nucleotides, the CDR3 is TGTGCCAGCAGAGAAAGGACTAGCGGAGGTTACAATGAGCAGTTCTTC. Translation gives CASRERTSGGYNEQFF.

This chain uses TRBV5-1 with TRBJ2-4; 7 bases fit TRBD1. V lost 4 bases to trimming and J lost 7 bases; unmatched junction nucleotides: 8. CDR3 size: 14 residues. Germline CDR1 reads SGHRS; CDR2 reads YFSETQ. This chain's CDR3 is CASSPGQVVNIQYF. The CDR3 DNA follows: TGCGCCAGCAGCCCCGGACAGGTGGTGAACATTCAGTACTTC.

The genes are TRBV10-3 and TRBJ2-7; 8 bases map to TRBD1. This CDR3 comprises 14 residues. Trimming cost V 2 bases and J 4 bases; bases outside gene matches: 4. The germline CDR1 and CDR2 sequences are ENHRY and SYGVKD. CDR3 in amino acids: CAISEAGGVYEQYF. CDR3 in DNA: TGTGCCATCAGTGAGGCAGGGGGCGTTTACGAGCAGTACTTC.

The chain uses TRBV4-2 and TRBJ1-1; the D is unclear. The V gene lost 3 bases and the J gene lost 6 bases, with 5 bases spanning the gap. Germline CDR1 is LGHNA and CDR2 is YNFKEQ. The CDR3 contains 11 residues. CDR3 nucleotides: TGTGCCAGCAGCCATAGTGCTGAAGCTTTCTTT. Residues: CASSHSAEAFF.

The V and J genes are TRBV28 and TRBJ2-7; D perhaps matches TRBD1 (5 bases). Trimming removed 8 bases from V and 2 bases from J, with 16 bases in between. The CDR3 is 14 residues long. CDR1 MDHEN and CDR2 SYDVKM come from the germline V gene. This chain's CDR3 is CASVFGRVAYEQYF. CDR3 sequence (DNA): TGTGCCAGCGTTTTTGGCAGGGTTGCCTACGAGCAGTACTTC. Combining the CDR3 with reference TRBV28 and TRBJ2-7 gives the whole variable domain DVKVTQSSRYLVKRTGEKVFLECVQDMDHENMFWYRQDPGLGLRLIYFSYDVKMKEKGDIPEGYSVSREKKERFSLILESASTNQTSMYLCASVFGRVAYEQYFGPGTRLTVT.

The chain has TRBV28 and TRBJ2-5, with TRBD2 matching 11 bases. The CDR3 has 20 residues. J was trimmed by 4 bases and V by 3 bases; bases with no gene match: 19. CDR1 and CDR2 from the germline V gene are MDHEN and SYDVKM. For the CDR3, the DNA is TGTGCCAGCAGTTTCGGACAGGGCTCCTTTAGCGGGAGGGCCGGAGAGACCCAGTACTTC. Translation gives CASSFGQGSFSGRAGETQYF.

This chain links TRBV19 with TRBJ2-7, with D possibly called TRBD1 or TRBD2 (5 bases each). The CDR3 has 13 residues. V was trimmed by 5 bases and J by 5 bases, leaving 13 bases between them. The germline V gene encodes CDR1 LNHDA and CDR2 SQIVND (reference sequence). The CDR3 DNA is TGTGCCAGTAGTCACGGGGCCCAGGACGAGCAGTACTTC. Amino acids: CASSHGAQDEQYF.

This rearrangement joins TRBV9 to TRBJ2-3; D is tentatively TRBD1 or TRBD2 (5 bases each). The germline V gene has CDR1 SGDLS and CDR2 YYNGEE. The CDR3 is 14 residues long. V dropped 3 bases and J dropped 8 bases, with 16 bases sitting between them. The DNA of the CDR3 is TGTGCCAGCAGCGAGCCCGGGGCCCCTTTTACGCAGTATTTT. Its protein is CASSEPGAPFTQYF.

J is TRBJ2-2 and V is TRBV7-2; D is uncertain. The CDR3 is made up of 14 amino acids. Trimming removed 0 bases at V and 7 bases at J, with 9 bases between. Germline V gives CDR1 SGHTA, CDR2 FQGNSA. Here the CDR3 DNA reads TGTGCCAGCAGCTTAGCGGCGGTTAGCGGGGAGCTGTTTTTT. It specifies CASSLAAVSGELFF.

The sample holds one count of this clonotype. The chain recombines TRBV15 with TRBJ2-4, with unresolved D. Trimming cost V 6 bases and J 5 bases, with 11 bases left between them. The CDR3 sequence is 13 residues long. The V gene's germline CDR1 is LNHNV and CDR2 YYDKDF (reference sequence). CDR3 protein: CATSNSIQNIQYF. The DNA of the CDR3 is TGTGCCACCAGTAACAGCATACAAAACATTCAGTACTTC.

The chain employs TRBV15 and TRBJ2-2; D is ambiguous. In germline, CDR1 is LNHNV, CDR2 YYDKDF (reference sequence). This CDR3 is built from 17 residues. V lost 5 bases to trimming and J lost 1 base, with 17 bases between them. The CDR3, as DNA: TGTGCCACCAGCTCGGAAATTACAAAGGAGAACACCGGGGAGCTGTTTTTT. Encoded protein: CATSSEITKENTGELFF.

V gene TRBV20-1 combines with J gene TRBJ1-5; D gene unclear. The V end was cut by 7 bases, the J end by 6 bases, with 19 bases between. The CDR3 totals 14 residues. Germline V lookup: CDR1 DFQATT, CDR2 SNEGSKA (reference sequence). The CDR3 DNA follows: TGCAGTGTTAACTACGTCGGAGGGAGTCAGCCCCAGCATTTT. This encodes CSVNYVGGSQPQHF.

V and J are TRBV7-9 and TRBJ2-7, with D possibly being TRBD1 (5 bases). Trimming left V 5 bases short and J 3 bases short, with 8 bases between. This CDR3 has 12 amino acids. Germline V gives CDR1 SEHNR, CDR2 FQNEAQ (reference sequence). DNA of the CDR3: TGTGCCAGCAGCGACGACAGCTACGAGCAGTACTTC. Translation: CASSDDSYEQYF.

This clonotype was found a few times. The chain carries TRBV6-1 and TRBJ2-3; D perhaps matches TRBD2 (5 bases). Germline CDR1 MNHNS, CDR2 SASEGT. The CDR3 has 15 amino acids. Trimming left V 7 bases short and J 1 base short, with 15 bases between. The CDR3 here is CASILELGGTDTQYF. The CDR3 DNA reads TGTGCCAGCATCCTCGAACTGGGAGGCACAGATACGCAGTATTTT.

The chain joins TRBV15 to TRBJ2-7, with 11 bases that match TRBD1. Germline V CDR1 and CDR2: LNHNV, YYDKDF (reference sequence). V lost 8 bases and J lost 3; bases outside the gene matches: 6. There are 14 residues in the CDR3. The CDR3: CATQDRGQSYEQYF. CDR3 sequence (DNA): TGTGCCACCCAGGACAGGGGGCAGAGCTACGAGCAGTACTTC.